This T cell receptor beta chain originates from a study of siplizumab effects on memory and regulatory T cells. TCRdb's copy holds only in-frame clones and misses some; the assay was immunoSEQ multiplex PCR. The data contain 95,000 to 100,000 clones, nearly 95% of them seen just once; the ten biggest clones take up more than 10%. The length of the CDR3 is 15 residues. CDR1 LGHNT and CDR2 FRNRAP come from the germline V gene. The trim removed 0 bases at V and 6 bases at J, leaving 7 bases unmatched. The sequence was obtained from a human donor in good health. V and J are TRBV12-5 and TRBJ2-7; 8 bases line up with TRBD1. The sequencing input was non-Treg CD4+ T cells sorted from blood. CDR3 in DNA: TGTGCTAGTGGTTTGGTTGGAGACAGGGGATTCGAGCAGTACTTC. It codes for CASGLVGDRGFEQYF.